This passage covers 29 T cell receptor beta chains from one sample sequenced in a study of human T cells and chemical hapten exposure. TCRdb recomputed calls from the RACE reads with MiXCR, one row per CDR3 protein. The sample has 95,000 to 150,000 distinct CDR3 sequences; around an eighth are singletons. Described time point: pre-sensitization, week 0. Specified treatment: therapeutic diphenylcyclopropenone sensitization with weekly scalp DPC. The specimen comprised whole blood, sampled in connection with sensitization to the hapten diphenylcyclopropenone (DPC). All receptors come from a woman younger than 30 with alopecia areata. Some clones in this sample may be carry-over from other donors' samples.

This clonotype was detected many times. The chain is built from TRBV7-2 and TRBJ1-3, with 8 bases aligning to TRBD1. CDR1 and CDR2 from the germline V gene are SGHTA and FQGNSA. J gave up 3 bases and V 0 bases, and 4 bases lay outside the gene matches. This CDR3 region has 16 residues. CDR3 sequence: CASSLAQGALGNTIYF. The CDR3 DNA reads TGTGCCAGCAGCTTAGCTCAGGGGGCGCTTGGAAACACCATATATTTT.

V gene TRBV7-9 combines with J gene TRBJ1-2, with D hard to call. From germline, CDR1 is SEHNR and CDR2 FQNEAQ (reference sequence). The CDR3 consists of 16 residues. Trimming took off 5 bases at V and 0 bases at J, with 16 bases between the two ends. This CDR3 is CASSSREAFTNYGYTF. CDR3 DNA: TGTGCCAGCAGCAGTCGTGAAGCCTTTACTAACTATGGCTACACCTTC.

This sequence joins TRBV7-8 and TRBJ2-1; a possible D gene is TRBD2 (5 bases). The germline V gene has CDR1 SGHVS and CDR2 FQNEAQ. The CDR3 has 16 residues. With 5 bases removed from V and 1 base from J, the gap between germline ends came to 15 bases. CDR3 region: CASSPRWTLSYNEQFF. CDR3 nucleotides: TGTGCCAGCAGCCCTCGCTGGACTCTTTCCTACAATGAGCAGTTCTTC.

This clonotype came up a few times. A single base separates this from a much larger clone, so it may be a read error. This chain links TRBV6-2 or TRBV6-3 with TRBJ2-7, with unresolved D. The CDR3 has 12 amino acids. V was trimmed by 2 bases and J by 2 bases, leaving 4 bases between them. Germline CDR1 MNHEY, CDR2 SVGEGT. This chain's CDR3 is CASSYPPYEQYF. As DNA, the CDR3 is TGTGCCAGCAGTTACCCCCCCTACGAGCAGTACTTC.

This clonotype was recorded at least ten times. This chain links TRBV7-6 with TRBJ2-2, with D perhaps TRBD1 (6 bases). Trimming removed 2 bases from V and 5 bases from J, with 12 bases in between. CDR1 SGHVS and CDR2 FNYEAQ come from the germline V gene. CDR3 length equals 15 residues. CDR3 DNA: TGTGCCAGCAGCTTAAAACCAGGGGCAACCGGGGAGCTGTTTTTT. Protein: CASSLKPGATGELFF.

This clonotype has just a few counts. The chain joins TRBV18 to TRBJ2-1; D uncertain. The CDR3 has 15 residues. V was trimmed by 1 base and J by 5 bases, leaving 12 bases between them. The germline V gene encodes CDR1 KGHSH and CDR2 LQKENI. CDR3 residues: CASSPQGWVDNEQFF. The CDR3 DNA sequence: TGTGCCAGCTCACCACAGGGCTGGGTAGACAATGAGCAGTTCTTC.

This clonotype was observed many times. V and J are TRBV27 and TRBJ1-6; D uncertain. CDR1 and CDR2 (germline): MNHEY, SMNVEV (reference sequence). This CDR3 has 17 residues. V lost 5 bases, J lost 9 bases, and 23 bases lay in between. The CDR3 region has the DNA TGTGCCAGCAGTCCCAGCTCGGGCCTTATGACTAGTTCACCCCTCCACTTT. This codes for CASSPSSGLMTSSPLHF.

This clonotype was found a few times. The chain is built from TRBV27 and TRBJ1-1; D possibly corresponds to TRBD1 (6 bases). The CDR3 runs 15 residues. Germline CDR1 is MNHEY and CDR2 is SMNVEV (reference sequence). Trimming removed 1 base at V and 2 bases at J, with 11 bases between. CDR3 coding DNA: TGTGCCAGCAGTTTATTTGGGGGCCCAAACACTGAAGCTTTCTTT. The encoded protein is CASSLFGGPNTEAFF.

This clonotype was counted between two and nine times. This chain connects TRBV28 to TRBJ1-2, with D perhaps matching TRBD1 (6 bases). The germline CDR1 and CDR2 sequences are MDHEN and SYDVKM. V shed 10 bases and J shed 4 bases, with 16 bases lying between them. The CDR3 covers 13 residues. The CDR3 region is CATPQGSGYGYTF. CDR3 bases: TGTGCCACCCCACAGGGTTCGGGCTATGGCTACACCTTC.

In its sample, this clonotype was seen many times. The rearrangement links TRBV7-2 to TRBJ1-6; 10 bases map to TRBD1. The junction had 5 bases not matched to a gene; V was cut back by 4 bases and J by 8 bases. CDR1 and CDR2 from the germline V gene are SGHTA and FQGNSA. The CDR3 has 15 residues. The DNA for the CDR3 is TGTGCCAGCAGCTGGGTTGGACAGGGGGATTCACCCCTCCACTTT. This codes for CASSWVGQGDSPLHF.

This rearrangement joins TRBV3-1 to TRBJ2-6; D unclear. The CDR3 loop spans 15 amino acids. V was clipped by 3 bases and J by 0 bases, with 6 bases between them. Germline V gene data show CDR1 as LGHDT and CDR2 as YNNKEL (reference sequence). The CDR3 DNA sequence: TGTGCCAGCAGCCAGTTGGCCTCTGGGGCCAACGTCCTGACTTTC. Its translation: CASSQLASGANVLTF.

This clonotype has more than one count but fewer than ten. V gene TRBV20-1 combines with J gene TRBJ2-5, with D unclear. V was trimmed by 4 bases and J by 0 bases, leaving 12 bases between them. This CDR3 has 14 amino acids. Looked up from germline, CDR1 is DFQATT and CDR2 is SNEGSKA (reference sequence). In DNA form, the CDR3 reads TGCAGTGCTAAGAAACAGACGTACCAAGAGACCCAGTACTTC. This sequence encodes CSAKKQTYQETQYF.

The chain links TRBV19 to TRBJ2-6; 8 bases line up with TRBD1. Germline CDR1 LNHDA, CDR2 SQIVND (reference sequence). Unmatched junction bases numbered 4, after V lost 5 bases and J lost 4 bases. The CDR3 is 15 residues long. The CDR3 protein is CASSLQGAGANVLTF. For the CDR3, the DNA is TGTGCCAGTAGTCTTCAGGGGGCCGGGGCCAACGTCCTGACTTTC. Full variable domain (outside the CDR3, taken from reference TRBV19 and TRBJ2-6): DGGITQSPKYLFRKEGQNVTLSCEQNLNHDAMYWYRQDPGQGLRLIYYSQIVNDFQKGDIAEGYSVSREKKESFPLTVTSAQKNPTAFYLCASSLQGAGANVLTFGAGSRLTVL.

The chain is built from TRBV5-4 and TRBJ1-3; D unresolved. The CDR3 has 14 amino acids. V gave up 4 bases and J gave up 3 bases, with 11 bases separating them. Looked up from germline, CDR1 is SGHNT and CDR2 is YYREEE (reference sequence). The CDR3 DNA reads as TGTGCCAGCAGCCTCGACACCCTTGGAAACACCATATATTTT. It yields the protein CASSLDTLGNTIYF.

This clonotype was found many times. The chain combines TRBV7-7 with TRBJ2-1; 9 nucleotides match TRBD1. Trimming took 5 bases from V and 10 from J; bases not matched to a gene: 12. The CDR3 totals 15 residues. Germline values: CDR1 SSHAT, CDR2 FNYEAQ (reference sequence). The CDR3 coding sequence is TGTGCCAGCAGCCGGGTTGGGACAGGGATGGACGAGCAGTTCTTC. Encoded protein: CASSRVGTGMDEQFF.

V usage is TRBV2 and J usage is TRBJ1-6; D not resolved. Deletions cut 2 bases from V and 8 bases from J, with 4 bases between. This CDR3 is built from 12 residues. Per germline, CDR1 SNHLY and CDR2 FYNNEI. The CDR3 nucleotides read TGTGCCAGCAGTGAATCCTATTCACCCCTCCACTTT. Residues: CASSESYSPLHF.

This chain uses TRBV19 with TRBJ1-5; TRBD1 might be the D (6 bases). Germline V gives CDR1 LNHDA, CDR2 SQIVND (reference sequence). This CDR3 spans 13 amino acids. V was shortened by 4 bases and J by 4 bases, with 8 bases between the two germline ends. In DNA form, the CDR3 reads TGTGCCAGTAGTAAAGACAGGAATCAGCCCCAGCATTTT. Translating gives CASSKDRNQPQHF.

This clonotype was found a few times. This sequence joins TRBV12-3 or TRBV12-4 and TRBJ1-1; 8 bases are a match to TRBD1. Trimming took 4 bases from V and 6 from J; bases not matched to a gene: 10. The CDR3 is 15 amino acids. The CDR3 nucleotides are TGTGCCAGCAGTTCCTGGACAGGGCGGGGAGCTGAAGCTTTCTTT. Translating gives CASSSWTGRGAEAFF.

In its sample, this clonotype was seen a few times. The rearrangement joins TRBV25-1 to TRBJ1-2; D is unresolved. The V gene lost 6 bases and the J gene lost 4 bases, with 18 bases spanning the gap. The CDR3 spans 15 residues. The germline V gene has CDR1 MGHDK and CDR2 SYGVNS. DNA for the CDR3: TGTGCCAGCAGCCCACGTGGGGATGGAATCTATGGCTACACCTTC. This encodes CASSPRGDGIYGYTF.

This clonotype was recorded many times. The genes are TRBV19 and TRBJ2-7; a weak D match, TRBD2 (7 bases). The germline V gene has CDR1 LNHDA and CDR2 SQIVND (reference sequence). This CDR3 region has 12 residues. The V gene lost 5 bases and the J gene lost 9 bases, with 14 bases spanning the gap. CDR3: CASSSRGGVQYF. CDR3 DNA: TGTGCCAGTAGTTCCAGGGGAGGGGTGCAGTACTTC.

This clonotype occurred a few times. The chain employs TRBV10-3 and TRBJ2-7, with TRBD1 matching 11 bases. This CDR3 spans 15 amino acids. V gave up 6 bases and J gave up 1 base; unmatched junction bases: 5. The V gene's germline CDR1 is ENHRY and CDR2 SYGVKD. CDR3 bases: TGTGCCATCAGGAATGGACAGGGGGCGTCCTACGAGCAGTACTTC. Its protein product is CAIRNGQGASYEQYF.

The rearrangement uses TRBV6-5 and TRBJ1-3; no definite D call. Germline-derived CDR1 and CDR2 are MNHEY and SVGAGI. Trimming took off 7 bases at V and 4 bases at J, with 11 bases between the two ends. This CDR3 region has 13 residues. CDR3 sequence (DNA): TGTGCCAGCACCCTCACCAGGGGAAACACCATATATTTT. The encoded protein is CASTLTRGNTIYF.

The V call is TRBV29-1, the J call TRBJ1-2, with 8 bases aligning to TRBD1. Germline V CDR1 and CDR2: SQVTM, ANQGSEA. The V gene end was trimmed by 6 bases and the J gene end by 4 bases; junction bases not matched to a gene: 7. This CDR3 has 13 amino acids. The CDR3 here is CSVVTTGGYGYTF. DNA of the CDR3: TGCAGCGTCGTCACCACAGGGGGCTATGGCTACACCTTC.

This clonotype was seen only a few times. The J gene is TRBJ2-7, the V gene TRBV5-1, with 7 bases that match TRBD2. Germline V lookup: CDR1 SGHRS, CDR2 YFSETQ. The CDR3 sequence is 16 residues long. With V trimmed by 1 base and J by 4 bases, 11 bases remained unmatched. The DNA of the CDR3 is TGCGCCAGCAGCTTGCTCCCCTCGGGGGGTTTATACGAGCAGTACTTC. Protein product: CASSLLPSGGLYEQYF.

This clonotype was picked up a small number of times. The chain recombines TRBV6-2 or TRBV6-3 with TRBJ2-2; a weak D match, TRBD1 (5 bases). CDR1 MNHEY and CDR2 SVGEGT come from the germline V gene. The CDR3 is made up of 13 amino acids. The V end lost 3 bases, the J end lost 9 bases, and 11 bases lay between the germline ends. Here the CDR3 reads CASSYQGNRELFF. The CDR3 nucleotides are TGTGCCAGCAGTTATCAGGGTAACCGGGAGCTGTTTTTT.

Only a few counts were recorded for this clonotype. This chain uses TRBV20-1 with TRBJ2-7; unclear D gene. The germline V and J ends were trimmed by 1 base and 2 bases, with 9 bases remaining between them. Germline lookup yields CDR1 DFQATT and CDR2 SNEGSKA (reference sequence). CDR3 length equals 13 residues. CDR3 sequence: CSARVGATYEQYF. In DNA form, the CDR3 reads TGCAGTGCTAGAGTCGGCGCTACCTACGAGCAGTACTTC.

This clonotype was seen at least ten times. The genes are TRBV29-1 and TRBJ1-2; 9 nucleotides agree with TRBD1. The CDR3 totals 13 residues. Germline lookup yields CDR1 SQVTM and CDR2 ANQGSEA. After removal of 7 bases from V and 4 bases from J, the junction contained 7 bases not matched to a gene. The CDR3 sequence: CSGGDRAGYGYTF. As DNA, the CDR3 is TGCAGCGGCGGGGACAGGGCTGGCTATGGCTACACCTTC.

This clonotype has a handful of counts. The rearrangement uses TRBV4-1 and TRBJ1-1, with 8 bases fitting TRBD1. Germline trimming cut 1 base from V and 0 bases from J; bases unmatched to any gene: 4. In germline, CDR1 is MGHRA, CDR2 YSYEKL. This CDR3 is built from 16 residues. Here the CDR3 DNA reads TGCGCCAGCAGCCAAGCGGCAGGGGGCTTGAACACTGAAGCTTTCTTT. Protein sequence: CASSQAAGGLNTEAFF.

This clonotype was seen a few times. The chain has TRBV7-2 and TRBJ1-2, with D perhaps TRBD1 (5 bases). Deletions cut 1 base from V and 7 bases from J, with 13 bases between. The germline V gene encodes CDR1 SGHTA and CDR2 FQGNSA. The CDR3 totals 14 residues. As DNA, the CDR3 is TGTGCCAGCAGCTTAGGCAGGGCTCAAGGTGGCTACACCTTC. Encoded protein: CASSLGRAQGGYTF.